This is a list of T cell receptor beta chains from one sample in a study of molecular identifiers for immune sequencing clone quantification. Via MiXCR, TCRdb re-called the PCR reads, giving one row per CDR3 protein. The sample lists a few hundred thousand distinct CDR3 sequences, about 26% occurring once. Sample: naive CD8+ T cells from blood, with Jurkat cell RNA spiked in. The receptors were sampled from a human donor in good health. Some libraries in this study had Jurkat cell RNA spiked in. Both conserved end residues are trimmed from each CDR3. The D gene is left open where the match is weak.

J gene: TRBJ1-1
V gene: TRBV20-1
CDR3 length: 13
D gene: NA
CDR3 protein: SAGGTANSNTEAF

J gene: TRBJ2-1
V gene: TRBV11-2
CDR3 length: 16
D gene: NA
CDR3 protein: ANSPGGAGAMSYNEQF

J gene: TRBJ1-1
V gene: TRBV13
CDR3 length: 12
D gene: NA
CDR3 protein: ASSFSAERTEAF

J gene: TRBJ1-5
V gene: TRBV6-2/TRBV6-3
CDR3 length: 10
D gene: NA
CDR3 protein: ASSWVRQPQH

J gene: TRBJ2-3
V gene: TRBV6-5
CDR3 length: 13
D gene: NA
CDR3 protein: ASTEGGPSTDTQY

J gene: TRBJ2-2
V gene: TRBV7-8
CDR3 length: 14
D gene: NA
CDR3 protein: ASSLGWGDNTGELF

J gene: TRBJ2-5
V gene: TRBV28
CDR3 length: 12
D gene: NA
CDR3 protein: ASSLLATQETQY

J gene: TRBJ1-1
V gene: TRBV6-2/TRBV6-3
CDR3 length: 11
D gene: NA
CDR3 protein: ASLEAWDTEAF

J gene: TRBJ1-1
V gene: TRBV6-5
CDR3 length: 12
D gene: NA
CDR3 protein: ASSYAVGGTEAL

J gene: TRBJ2-7
V gene: TRBV6-2/TRBV6-3
CDR3 length: 10
D gene: NA
CDR3 protein: ASSWVGGEQY

J gene: TRBJ2-7
V gene: TRBV7-9
CDR3 length: 13
D gene: NA
CDR3 protein: ASSSVQGVPYEQY

J gene: TRBJ2-5
V gene: TRBV4-2
CDR3 length: 15
D gene: TRBD2
CDR3 protein: ASSQDNPSGRRETQY

J gene: TRBJ1-6
V gene: TRBV5-4
CDR3 length: 13
D gene: TRBD1
CDR3 protein: ASSSRQGLNSPLH

J gene: TRBJ2-3
V gene: TRBV14
CDR3 length: 10
D gene: NA
CDR3 protein: ASSLTSETQY

J gene: TRBJ1-5
V gene: TRBV12-3/TRBV12-4
CDR3 length: 12
D gene: NA
CDR3 protein: AIALGTPYQPQH

J gene: TRBJ2-7
V gene: TRBV27
CDR3 length: 12
D gene: NA
CDR3 protein: ASHTGGPSYEQY

J gene: TRBJ2-5
V gene: TRBV7-9
CDR3 length: 11
D gene: NA
CDR3 protein: ASSLGNQETQY

J gene: TRBJ1-4
V gene: TRBV30
CDR3 length: 12
D gene: NA
CDR3 protein: AWNAGTNNEKLF

J gene: TRBJ2-5
V gene: TRBV7-2
CDR3 length: 18
D gene: NA
CDR3 protein: ASSLAPLDNGTEDGETQY

J gene: TRBJ2-3
V gene: TRBV7-2
CDR3 length: 13
D gene: TRBD2
CDR3 protein: ASSLDTSGGDTQY

J gene: TRBJ2-7
V gene: TRBV24-1
CDR3 length: 12
D gene: TRBD1
CDR3 protein: ATSVGTGPYEQY

J gene: TRBJ2-6
V gene: TRBV28
CDR3 length: 15
D gene: NA
CDR3 protein: ASSRGPPRSGANVLT

J gene: TRBJ1-1
V gene: TRBV19
CDR3 length: 11
D gene: NA
CDR3 protein: ASSIDLGTEAF

J gene: TRBJ2-7
V gene: TRBV6-5
CDR3 length: 12
D gene: TRBD2
CDR3 protein: ASRMGLADYEQY

J gene: TRBJ2-7
V gene: TRBV20-1
CDR3 length: 13
D gene: NA
CDR3 protein: STINSRDSSYEQY

J gene: TRBJ1-3
V gene: TRBV4-3
CDR3 length: 15
D gene: NA
CDR3 protein: ASSQDGAGSSGNTIY

J gene: TRBJ2-7
V gene: TRBV21-1
CDR3 length: 12
D gene: NA
CDR3 protein: ASSYRDRMYEQY

J gene: TRBJ2-5
V gene: TRBV7-3
CDR3 length: 14
D gene: TRBD2
CDR3 protein: ASSLYASGSAETQY

J gene: TRBJ1-1
V gene: TRBV7-2
CDR3 length: 15
D gene: TRBD1
CDR3 protein: ASSLVRQGGMNTEAF

J gene: TRBJ2-1
V gene: TRBV29-1
CDR3 length: 13
D gene: NA
CDR3 protein: SVDRGGLSGNEQF

J gene: TRBJ2-3
V gene: TRBV7-9
CDR3 length: 14
D gene: TRBD1
CDR3 protein: ASSSARDRPTDTQY

J gene: TRBJ2-7
V gene: TRBV21-1
CDR3 length: 15
D gene: NA
CDR3 protein: ASPIPPLSGRRDEQY

J gene: TRBJ1-5
V gene: TRBV19
CDR3 length: 13
D gene: TRBD1
CDR3 protein: ATNPWGQGYQPQH

J gene: TRBJ2-3
V gene: TRBV7-2
CDR3 length: 13
D gene: NA
CDR3 protein: ASTLAGYGIDTQY

J gene: TRBJ2-1
V gene: TRBV20-1
CDR3 length: 13
D gene: NA
CDR3 protein: SAREVPTPRTEQF

J gene: TRBJ2-7
V gene: TRBV5-6
CDR3 length: 12
D gene: NA
CDR3 protein: ASSLVRETYEQY

J gene: TRBJ2-3
V gene: TRBV6-2/TRBV6-3
CDR3 length: 14
D gene: TRBD2
CDR3 protein: ASRPLAGAHTDTQY

J gene: TRBJ1-5
V gene: TRBV30
CDR3 length: 10
D gene: NA
CDR3 protein: AWGQGNQPQH

J gene: TRBJ2-7
V gene: TRBV5-1
CDR3 length: 14
D gene: NA
CDR3 protein: ASSPRYGVSSYGQY

J gene: TRBJ2-7
V gene: TRBV27
CDR3 length: 12
D gene: NA
CDR3 protein: ASSTRTTGYEQY

J gene: TRBJ1-1
V gene: TRBV6-5
CDR3 length: 13
D gene: NA
CDR3 protein: ASSYSRGGKTEAF

J gene: TRBJ1-5
V gene: TRBV4-3
CDR3 length: 13
D gene: NA
CDR3 protein: ASSQDPERYQPQH

J gene: TRBJ2-3
V gene: TRBV6-5
CDR3 length: 12
D gene: NA
CDR3 protein: ASSLDRTTDTQY

J gene: TRBJ1-1
V gene: TRBV6-5
CDR3 length: 12
D gene: NA
CDR3 protein: ASKHRGTNTEAF

J gene: TRBJ2-2
V gene: TRBV27
CDR3 length: 11
D gene: NA
CDR3 protein: ASSLYVGGELF

J gene: TRBJ2-3
V gene: TRBV13
CDR3 length: 10
D gene: NA
CDR3 protein: ASSATADTQY

J gene: TRBJ2-2
V gene: TRBV20-1
CDR3 length: 12
D gene: NA
CDR3 protein: SASFEENTGELF

J gene: TRBJ1-2
V gene: TRBV27
CDR3 length: 12
D gene: TRBD1
CDR3 protein: ASTRTGGGYGYT

J gene: TRBJ2-3
V gene: TRBV27
CDR3 length: 12
D gene: NA
CDR3 protein: ASSFISGTDTQY

J gene: TRBJ2-2
V gene: TRBV15
CDR3 length: 12
D gene: NA
CDR3 protein: ATSRDPTTGELF

J gene: TRBJ2-2
V gene: TRBV5-6
CDR3 length: 14
D gene: TRBD2
CDR3 protein: ASSWGLAGNTGELF

J gene: TRBJ1-1
V gene: TRBV5-3
CDR3 length: 11
D gene: NA
CDR3 protein: ASSLVSSQGWI

J gene: TRBJ2-7
V gene: TRBV12-3/TRBV12-4
CDR3 length: 13
D gene: TRBD1
CDR3 protein: ASSQGQGSLGEQY

J gene: TRBJ2-2
V gene: TRBV5-4
CDR3 length: 11
D gene: NA
CDR3 protein: ALHDRNTGELF

J gene: TRBJ1-1
V gene: TRBV4-3
CDR3 length: 12
D gene: NA
CDR3 protein: ASSQGSGSTEAF